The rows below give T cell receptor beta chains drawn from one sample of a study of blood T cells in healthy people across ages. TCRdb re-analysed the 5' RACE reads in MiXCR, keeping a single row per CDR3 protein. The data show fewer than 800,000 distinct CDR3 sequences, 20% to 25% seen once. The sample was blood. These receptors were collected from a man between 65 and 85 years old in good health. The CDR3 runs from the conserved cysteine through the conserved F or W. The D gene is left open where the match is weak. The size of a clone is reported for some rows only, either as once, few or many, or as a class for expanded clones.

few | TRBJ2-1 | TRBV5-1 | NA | TGCGCCAGCAGCTTAGGAGGGAGATTAGGGAATGAGCAGTTCTTC | CASSLGGRLGNEQFF
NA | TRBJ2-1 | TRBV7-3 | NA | TGTGCCAGCAGCCCGTGGCGCCCCCGCACTCTAGCGCCGTCCTACAATGAGCAGTTCTTC | CASSPWRPRTLAPSYNEQFF
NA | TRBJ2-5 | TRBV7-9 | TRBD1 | TGTGCCAGCAGTTTGATCGGCAGGGGGCTCCGTCAAGAGACCCAGTACTTC | CASSLIGRGLRQETQYF
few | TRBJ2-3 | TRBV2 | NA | TGTGCCAGCAGTGAAGGGCTCCTCTCCACAGATACGCAGTATTTT | CASSEGLLSTDTQYF
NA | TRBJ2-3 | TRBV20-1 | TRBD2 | TGCAGTGCTAGAGATCGTTTGACTAGCGGGCCCATAGATACGCAGTATTTT | CSARDRLTSGPIDTQYF
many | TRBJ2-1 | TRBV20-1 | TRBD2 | TGCAGTGCTAGAGATTTAGCGGGAGGGGGCAATGAGCAGTTCTTC | CSARDLAGGGNEQFF
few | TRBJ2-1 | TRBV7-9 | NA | TGTGCCAGCAGCCCCGGGACTTTTAGTGAGCAGTTCTTC | CASSPGTFSEQFF
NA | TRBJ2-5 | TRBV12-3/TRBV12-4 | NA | TGTGCCAGCCGCATCCGGGAGCGTGAGACCCAGTACTTC | CASRIRERETQYF
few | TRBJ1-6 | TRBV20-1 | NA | TGCAGTGCTAGAGATCTGGGGTATAATTCACCCCTCCACTTT | CSARDLGYNSPLHF
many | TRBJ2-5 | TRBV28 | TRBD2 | TGTGCCAGCAGTGACGGACTAGCGCTTCAAGAGACCCAGTACTTC | CASSDGLALQETQYF
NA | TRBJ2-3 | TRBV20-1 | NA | TGCAGTGCTAGCGACCCCGGGGGTACAGATACGCAGTATTTT | CSASDPGGTDTQYF
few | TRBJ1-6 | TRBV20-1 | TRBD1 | TGCAGTGCAAAACGACAGGGGGAGTTGATGGGGTCACCCCTCCACTTT | CSAKRQGELMGSPLHF
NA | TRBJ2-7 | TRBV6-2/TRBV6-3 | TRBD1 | TGTGCCAGCAGTTACCACGGGACAGCTGACTCCTACGAGCAGTACTTC | CASSYHGTADSYEQYF
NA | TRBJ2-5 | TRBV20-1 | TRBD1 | TGCAGTGGAACGGGACAGGGGCCGACTCAAGAGACCCAGTACTTC | CSGTGQGPTQETQYF
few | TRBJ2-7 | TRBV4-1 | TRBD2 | TGCGCCAGCAGCCCACAACTAGCGGGAGGTAAAGAGCAGTACTTC | CASSPQLAGGKEQYF
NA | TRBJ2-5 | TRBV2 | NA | TGTGCCAGCACCGATCAGGGAGTTCGAGAGACCCAGTACTTC | CASTDQGVRETQYF
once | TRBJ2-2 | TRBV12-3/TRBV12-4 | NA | TGTGCCAGCTCCCCCGGGACTCGAGAGACCGGGGAGCTGTTTTTT | CASSPGTRETGELFF
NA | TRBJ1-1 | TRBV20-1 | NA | TGCAGTGCCGGTCGGGGGGCCGGGAACACTGAAGCTTTCTTT | CSAGRGAGNTEAFF
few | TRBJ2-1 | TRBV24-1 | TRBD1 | TGTGCCACCAGTGGACAGGGGGTTTACAATGAGCAGTTCTTC | CATSGQGVYNEQFF
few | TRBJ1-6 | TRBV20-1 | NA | TGCAGTGCTATCAAGTCGGCGTATAATTCACCCCTCCACTTT | CSAIKSAYNSPLHF
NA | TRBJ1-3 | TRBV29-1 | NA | TGCAGCGTGGGGGGCAGCTCTGGAAACACCATATATTTT | CSVGGSSGNTIYF
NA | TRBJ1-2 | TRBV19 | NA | TGTGCCAGTAGTATCCGGCAGGTCGGGAATGGCTACACCTTC | CASSIRQVGNGYTF
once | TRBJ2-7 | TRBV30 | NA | TGTGCCTGGAGTGGTGACTACGGGCAGTACTTC | CAWSGDYGQYF
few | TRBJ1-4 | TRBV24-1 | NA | TGTGCCACCAGTGACCGTAGGGGGGAAAAACTGTTTTTT | CATSDRRGEKLFF
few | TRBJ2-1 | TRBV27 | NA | TGTGCCAGCAGTTTATCGGCAGCGTCCTACAATGAGCAGTTCTTC | CASSLSAASYNEQFF
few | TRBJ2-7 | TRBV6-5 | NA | TGTGCCAGCAGTTACTCGGGCGGGCGAACCTACGAGCAGTACTTC | CASSYSGGRTYEQYF
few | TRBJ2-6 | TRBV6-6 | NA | TGTGCCAGCAGGATCGACGCAGGGGCTGGGGCCAACGTCCTGACTTTC | CASRIDAGAGANVLTF
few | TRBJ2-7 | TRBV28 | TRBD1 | TGTGCCAGCAGTTCACCCACCGGGACAGGGAACGAGCAGTACTTC | CASSSPTGTGNEQYF
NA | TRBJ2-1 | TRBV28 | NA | TGTGCCAGCAGTCCTTACCAAAAGGTAGAGCAGTTCTTC | CASSPYQKVEQFF
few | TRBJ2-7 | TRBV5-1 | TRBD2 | TGCGCCAGCAGCGCAACATCGGGGGGAGGGAAGGAGCAGTACTTC | CASSATSGGGKEQYF
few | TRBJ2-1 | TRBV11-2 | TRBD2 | TGTGCCAGCAGCTTACTCGCGGGAGTGCCCACTGAGCAGTTCTTC | CASSLLAGVPTEQFF
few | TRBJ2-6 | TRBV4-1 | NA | TGCGCCAGCAGACGTCCCGGCTCTGGGGCCAACGTCCTGACTTTC | CASRRPGSGANVLTF
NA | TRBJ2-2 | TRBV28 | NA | TGTGCCAGCAGGAGGAGACGTACCGGGGAGCTGTTTTTT | CASRRRRTGELFF
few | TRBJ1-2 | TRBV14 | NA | TGTGCCAGCAGTTTGATGGTCAACTATGGCTACACCTTC | CASSLMVNYGYTF
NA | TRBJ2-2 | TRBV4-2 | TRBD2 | TGTGCCAGCAGCCAAGAAGGGGCTAGCGGGAGATTCACCGGGGAGCTGTTTTTT | CASSQEGASGRFTGELFF
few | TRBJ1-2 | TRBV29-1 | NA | TGCAGCGAAATGCAGGTTGCGGATGGCTACACCTTC | CSEMQVADGYTF
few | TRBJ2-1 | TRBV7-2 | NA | TGTGCCAGCAGCTTAGGCGCCATAAAAACCGCCTACAATGAGCAGTTCTTC | CASSLGAIKTAYNEQFF
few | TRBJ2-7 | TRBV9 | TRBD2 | TGTGCCAGCAGCGTAGAGGGACTAGGGAACTACGAGCAGTACTTC | CASSVEGLGNYEQYF
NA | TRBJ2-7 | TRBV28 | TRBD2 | TGTGCCAGCAGTCCCGGGACTAGCGTGATCTGCGAGCAGTACTTC | CASSPGTSVICEQYF
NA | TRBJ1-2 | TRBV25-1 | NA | TGTGCCAGCAACCCCGGGGCCGGACACTTCTATGGCTACACCTTC | CASNPGAGHFYGYTF
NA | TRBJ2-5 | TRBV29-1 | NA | TGCAGCGTTGAAGACGTCGCCGCAAGGGGGGGGCAGTACTTC | CSVEDVAARGGQYF
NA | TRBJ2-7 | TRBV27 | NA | TGTGCCAGCAGTTTAGTTGGGGTGTCGATCTACGAGCAGTACTTC | CASSLVGVSIYEQYF
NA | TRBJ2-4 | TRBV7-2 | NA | TGTGCCAGCAGCCCAAGGCGGGATCTAGCCAAAAACATTCAGTACTTC | CASSPRRDLAKNIQYF
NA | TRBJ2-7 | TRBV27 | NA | TGTGCCAGCAGTCCGCAGGGCGGACAATACGAGCAGTACTTC | CASSPQGGQYEQYF
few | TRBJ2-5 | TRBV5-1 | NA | TGCGCCAGCAGCTTGGCCAATGGGGCCCAAGAGACCCAGTACTTC | CASSLANGAQETQYF
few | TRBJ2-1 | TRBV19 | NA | TGTGCCAGTAGGGCCGACAGAGAGGCCTACAATGAGCAGTTCTTC | CASRADREAYNEQFF
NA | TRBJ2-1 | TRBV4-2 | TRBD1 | TGTGCCAGCAGCCAAGTCCCAGCAGGGGGCAACGGGCAGTGGAGTGAGCAGTTCTTC | CASSQVPAGGNGQWSEQFF
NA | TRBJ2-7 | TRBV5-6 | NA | TGTACCAGCAGAAGGAGGAGCTCCTACGAGCAGTACTTC | CTSRRRSSYEQYF
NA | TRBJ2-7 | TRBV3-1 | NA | TGTGCCAGCAGCTCGGCAGGGTTCGAGCAGTACTTC | CASSSAGFEQYF
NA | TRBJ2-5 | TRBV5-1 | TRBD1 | TGCGCCAGCAGCTTGGAGAGGACAGGGAAGACCCAGTACTTC | CASSLERTGKTQYF
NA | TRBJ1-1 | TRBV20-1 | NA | TGCAGTGGGGTAAGGGGCAACACTGAAGCTTTCTTT | CSGVRGNTEAFF
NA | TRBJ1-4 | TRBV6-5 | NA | TGTGCCAGCAAACCCGGACAGTTAGAAAAACTGTTTTTT | CASKPGQLEKLFF
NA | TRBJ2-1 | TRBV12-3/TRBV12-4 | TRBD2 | TGTGCCAGCAGTTTTACTAGCGGGAGGCGCTACAATGAGCAGTTCTTC | CASSFTSGRRYNEQFF
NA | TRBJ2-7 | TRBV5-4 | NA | TGTGCCAGTGCCGGTACAGGGATAAACGAGCAGTACTTC | CASAGTGINEQYF
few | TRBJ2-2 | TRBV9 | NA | TGTGCCAGCAGCGTAGCTACGGACACCGGGGAGCTGTTTTTT | CASSVATDTGELFF
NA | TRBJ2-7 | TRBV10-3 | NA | TGTGCCATCAGAGCGACGGGCTACGAGCAGTACTTC | CAIRATGYEQYF
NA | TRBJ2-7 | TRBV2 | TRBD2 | TGTGCCAGCAGCCCCAACGGACTAGGCTACGAGCAGTACTTC | CASSPNGLGYEQYF
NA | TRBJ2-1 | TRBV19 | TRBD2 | TGTGCCAGTAGTACACTAGCGGGAGATGAGCAGTTCTTC | CASSTLAGDEQFF
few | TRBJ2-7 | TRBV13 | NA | TGTGCCAGCAGCTTCTATACCGACTCCTACGAGCAGTACTTC | CASSFYTDSYEQYF